The entry below describes one TCR beta chain. Its antigen is undetermined. This sample is drawn from a study of T cells expressing NK-cell markers. For the study at large: It was sorted CD3+CD56-NKG2C+, CD3+CD56+NKG2C- and CD3+CD56+NKG2C+ T cells that provided the TCR beta repertoires. Sequenced donors, eight in total, included seven who were HCMV-seropositive and one who was seronegative.

For TCR beta, cDNA was produced by 5'RACE template switching with UMIs. TCRdb reprocessed the 5' RACE reads and stores each CDR3 protein as one record, lacking DNA. The listing records about 380,000 distinct CDR3 sequences. This CDR3 is built from 11 residues. From germline, CDR1 is GTSNPN and CDR2 SVGIG (reference sequence). General study findings and limits: In about six donors, dominant CD3+CD56+NKG2C+ clones formed roughly 1.0-7.5% of CD8+ cells.

Source material: blood T cells: a sorted CD56 or NKG2C T cell subset, CD4+ or CD8+ T cells, or bulk PBMC T cells (not recorded which). The chain uses TRBV30 and TRBJ2-5. This clonotype was obtained from a man aged 18-75 years in good health. The CDR3 is CAWSEQVREYF.